The entry below gives a single TCR beta chain sequence along with its context. Its specific antigen is unknown. Base-call qualities are not available, and no considerably larger clone is one nucleotide away. This sample was taken from a study of metastatic and nonmetastatic thyroid tumors (dated by TCRdb to 2019 to 2021). At the level of the whole study: The researchers compared repertoires between peripheral blood samples and tumor or nodule tissue samples from patients with malignant or benign thyroid disease. The paper's findings and limits, for the study overall: In both blood and tumor samples, TCR beta diversity was reported to be significantly higher in malignant tumors than in benign nodules.

Library construction relied on PCR. Sequencer: Illumina HiSeq 4000. High-throughput sequencing was used to profile the TCR beta-chain CDR3 region of each patient. For the original study's pipeline: CDR3 differences across clinicopathological groups were used to build a classifier for discriminating distant-metastatic papillary thyroid cancer patients. The Shannon index was used to measure repertoire diversity, and the Morisita-Horn index was used to measure how similar tumor and blood repertoires were. The public sequencing data were trimmed at Q25 with fastp and processed into clonotypes with MiXCR by TCRdb, which kept only in-frame beta chains. For this entry, the V and J calls and clone size follow TCRdb and not the study's own pipeline. The sample includes tens of thousands of clones, with roughly 25% observed a single time. Of the sample, 6% falls within the top ten clones. None of the patients had been given any treatment before thyroid surgery. Using T-cell receptor beta sequencing, the study looked back at clinical samples from patients collected from about 2011 to 2018.

The CDR3 goes from the cysteine to the phenylalanine over 14 residues. Kept here is only the CDR3 DNA, which spans 42 bases and is read in frame from base 1. A distance of 13 bases separates the germline ends of V and J, which lose 4 bases and 6 bases respectively. The germline V gene supplies CDR1 SGHRS and CDR2 YFSETQ. Source material: blood. The sequence was collected from a female donor with papillary thyroid cancer or a benign thyroid nodule (not recorded which). Some clones in this sample may be carry-over from other donors' samples. Recombination connected TRBV5-1 to TRBJ2-2; the D call could be TRBD1 or TRBD2, with each sharing 5 bases. The CDR3 amino acid sequence is: CASSPQGTAGELFF. The nucleotide sequence reads as follows: TGCGCCAGCAGCCCACAAGGGACGGCCGGGGAGCTGTTTTTT.